This T cell receptor (delta chain) was observed in a study of γδ T cells in repeated Plasmodium falciparum infection. In the study overall: Malian gammadelta TCRs were studied during no-transmission periods and across acute malaria episodes.

This CDR3 is 28 amino acids long. Per the germline V gene, CDR1 is TSWWSYY and CDR2 is QGS. J lost 2 bases, V lost 3 bases, and 44 bases had no gene match. General study findings and limits: Waves of new clonotype selection appeared after repeated controlled infections in Vdelta2-negative, largely Vdelta1+, gammadelta T cells.

Both TRG and TRD chains were sequenced from each sorted sample. TCRdb reanalyzed the multiplex PCR reads using CATT. The table includes tens of thousands of delta-chain clones, approximately 0.92% detected once. This clone was counted between two and nine times. What it binds is not known. A far larger clone lies a single base away; this is likely a read error. Other DNA sequences of this sample code for an identical CDR3. Flow sorting of PBMC yielded separate Vgamma9/Vdelta2+ and Vdelta2-negative gammadelta T cell populations for bulk repertoire analysis. The TCR originated in a pool of human donors (malaria-infected and uninfected, not separated). The sequenced sample was gamma-delta T cells from blood. This chain links TRDV1 with TRDJ4, with TRDD3 matching 11 bases. TCRdb gives no J gene; it was assigned here by matching the DNA to germline. CDR3 coding DNA: TGTGCTCTTGGGGACACTTTGAGGGGCCTTCCTGTGCCTGGATGGGGGATACGCCGAGATTCCCCCGAGAGACCCCTGATCTTT. Translation: CALGDTLRGLPVPGWGIRRDSPERPLIF.